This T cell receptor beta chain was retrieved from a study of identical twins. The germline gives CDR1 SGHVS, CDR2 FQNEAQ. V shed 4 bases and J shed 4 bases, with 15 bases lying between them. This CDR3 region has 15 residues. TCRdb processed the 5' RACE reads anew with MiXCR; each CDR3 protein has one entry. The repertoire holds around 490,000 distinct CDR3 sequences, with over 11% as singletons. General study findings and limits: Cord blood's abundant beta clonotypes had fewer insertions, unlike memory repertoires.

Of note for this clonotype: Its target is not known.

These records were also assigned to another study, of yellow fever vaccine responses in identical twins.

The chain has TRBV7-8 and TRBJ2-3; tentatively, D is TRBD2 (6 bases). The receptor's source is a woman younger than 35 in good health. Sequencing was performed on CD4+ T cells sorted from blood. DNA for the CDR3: TGTGCCAGCAGCTGGCTGGCTAGCGTCGCAGATACGCAGTATTTT. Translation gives CASSWLASVADTQYF.